Shown below are 13 T cell receptor beta chains from a single sample sequenced in a study of shared clonotypes between healthy human individuals. Libraries were prepared by immunoSEQ multiplex PCR; TCRdb keeps only in-frame clonotypes and omits some of them. The top ten clones hold 0.13% of a sample with millions of clones, 95% of them seen once. The sequenced sample consisted of naive CD4+ T cells sorted from blood. Subset: CD45RA+ positively selected. These receptors were obtained from a man in his late teens or twenties in good health.

This clone appeared once. This chain connects TRBV6-6 to TRBJ2-3; D possibly corresponds to TRBD2 (7 bases). The germline V gene has CDR1 MNHNY and CDR2 SVGAGI (reference sequence). This CDR3 spans 12 amino acids. Trimming removed 8 bases from V and 2 bases from J, with 8 bases in between. CDR3 in amino acids: CASAGATDTQYF. CDR3 in DNA: TGTGCCAGCGCGGGGGCCACAGATACGCAGTATTTT.

The gene calls are TRBV19 and TRBJ2-5, with D possibly being TRBD1 (7 bases). The CDR3 consists of 14 residues. Germline CDR1 reads LNHDA; CDR2 reads SQIVND (reference sequence). V lost 3 bases to trimming and J lost 2 bases, with 10 bases between them. The CDR3 region has the DNA TGTGCCAGTAGTATGACAGGGAGGCAAGAGACCCAGTACTTC. It codes for CASSMTGRQETQYF. Looking up the rest from reference TRBV19 and TRBJ2-5 gives the full variable domain: DGGITQSPKYLFRKEGQNVTLSCEQNLNHDAMYWYRQDPGQGLRLIYYSQIVNDFQKGDIAEGYSVSREKKESFPLTVTSAQKNPTAFYLCASSMTGRQETQYFGPGTRLLVL.

About this clone: The same CDR3 can be traced to other DNA sequences in this sample. This rearrangement joins TRBV18 to TRBJ1-1; D possibly corresponds to TRBD1 (5 bases). The CDR3 extends over 14 amino acids. Germline CDR1 KGHSH, CDR2 LQKENI. V was clipped by 2 bases and J by 2 bases, with 9 bases between them. The CDR3 nucleotides read TGTGCCAGCTCACCATCTCAGGGAAACACTGAAGCTTTCTTT. This encodes CASSPSQGNTEAFF.

The chain links TRBV30 to TRBJ1-1; a weak D match, TRBD1 (6 bases). Trimming removed 3 bases from V and 7 bases from J, with 15 bases in between. The CDR3 has 13 residues. Germline CDR1 is GTSNPN and CDR2 is SVGIG (reference sequence). CDR3 loop: CAWSIQGASEAFF. CDR3 sequence (DNA): TGTGCCTGGAGCATACAGGGAGCGAGTGAAGCTTTCTTT.

About this clone: This could be a read error, since a much larger clone is one nucleotide away. The sample has other DNA sequences that encode this CDR3 too. The rearrangement uses TRBV30 and TRBJ1-6; TRBD1 might be the D (5 bases). This CDR3 comprises 18 residues. Per the germline V gene, CDR1 is GTSNPN and CDR2 is SVGIG (reference sequence). V was clipped by 0 bases and J by 5 bases, with 20 bases between them. CDR3 sequence: CAWSVRPRGGTNNSPLHF. CDR3 nucleotides: TGTGCCTGGAGTGTACGTCCCCGGGGGGGTACAAATAATTCACCCCTCCACTTT. Combining the CDR3 with reference TRBV30 and TRBJ1-6 gives the whole variable domain SQTIHQWPATLVQPVGSPLSLECTVEGTSNPNLYWYRQAAGRGLQLLFYSVGIGQISSEVPQNLSASRPQDRQFILSSKKLLLSDSGFYLCAWSVRPRGGTNNSPLHFGNGTRLTVT.

V gene TRBV30 combines with J gene TRBJ2-3; no reliable D call. The CDR3 loop spans 12 amino acids. V was clipped by 1 base and J by 4 bases, with 6 bases between them. Per germline, CDR1 GTSNPN and CDR2 SVGIG (reference sequence). The CDR3 DNA sequence: TGTGCCTGGAGTGGGGTATCAGATACGCAGTATTTT. Protein sequence: CAWSGVSDTQYF.

Points on this clone: Sequence at one end of the junction differs from germline and may be a read error. This chain links TRBV6-1 with TRBJ1-2; no definite D call. Germline CDR1 reads MNHNS; CDR2 reads SASEGT. The CDR3 length is 14 residues. This CDR3 is CASSEGPPAYGYTF. CDR3 bases: TGTGCCAGCAGCGAAGGTCCTCCTGCGTACGGCTACACCTTC.

V and J are TRBV28 and TRBJ1-6; D gene uncertain. This CDR3 spans 12 amino acids. V shed 8 bases and J shed 7 bases, with 9 bases lying between them. The germline CDR1 and CDR2 sequences are MDHEN and SYDVKM. CDR3 in amino acids: CASAGGNSPLHF. The CDR3 DNA is TGTGCCAGCGCGGGAGGGAATTCACCCCTCCACTTT. The full variable domain, completed using reference TRBV28 and TRBJ1-6, is DVKVTQSSRYLVKRTGEKVFLECVQDMDHENMFWYRQDPGLGLRLIYFSYDVKMKEKGDIPEGYSVSREKKERFSLILESASTNQTSMYLCASAGGNSPLHFGNGTRLTVT.

The sample holds one count of this clone. The J gene is TRBJ1-1, the V gene TRBV5-4; D is ambiguous. V gave up 2 bases and J gave up 0 bases, with 8 bases separating them. This CDR3 is 14 amino acids long. Germline assignment: CDR1 SGHNT and CDR2 YYREEE (reference sequence). Here the CDR3 reads CASSLAVMNTEAFF. CDR3 coding DNA: TGTGCCAGCAGCTTAGCAGTGATGAACACTGAAGCTTTCTTT.

The chain is built from TRBV6-5 and TRBJ2-2; D call uncertain. Trimming stripped 1 base from V and 6 bases from J, with 9 bases between. CDR3 length equals 14 residues. Germline lookup yields CDR1 MNHEY and CDR2 SVGAGI. The DNA for the CDR3 is TGTGCCAGCAGTTACTACGCAGAAGCCGGGGAGCTGTTTTTT. This translates into CASSYYAEAGELFF.

As regards this clone: The same CDR3 is also encoded by other DNA sequences in this sample. The CDR3 DNA follows: TGTGCCAGCAGCTTACTAGCGGGGAACTACGAGCAGTACTTC. It encodes CASSLLAGNYEQYF. The V call is TRBV7-2, the J call TRBJ2-7; 9 bases line up with TRBD2. V was pared by 2 bases and J by 3 bases, with 2 bases of the junction left unmatched. Germline V lookup: CDR1 SGHTA, CDR2 FQGNSA. The CDR3 has 14 residues.

V is TRBV5-4 and J is TRBJ1-3, with unresolved D. Germline CDR1 reads SGHNT; CDR2 reads YYREEE (reference sequence). The V end was cut by 5 bases, the J end by 0 bases, with 6 bases between. There are 13 residues in the CDR3. DNA of the CDR3: TGTGCCAGCAGGGGAAGCTCTGGAAACACCATATATTTT. Translating gives CASRGSSGNTIYF.

This clone was observed a few times. The gene calls are TRBV30 and TRBJ2-1, with TRBD2 identical over 7 bases. Germline assignment: CDR1 GTSNPN and CDR2 SVGIG (reference sequence). After removal of 5 bases from V and 4 bases from J, the junction contained 8 bases not matched to a gene. This CDR3 is built from 14 residues. CDR3 sequence (DNA): TGTGCCTGGCGAGCTAGCGGAGCATACAATGAGCAGTTCTTC. Protein product: CAWRASGAYNEQFF. The full variable domain, in which reference TRBV30 and TRBJ2-1 provide the parts outside the CDR3, is SQTIHQWPATLVQPVGSPLSLECTVEGTSNPNLYWYRQAAGRGLQLLFYSVGIGQISSEVPQNLSASRPQDRQFILSSKKLLLSDSGFYLCAWRASGAYNEQFFGPGTRLTVL.